The T cell receptor beta chain described here comes from a study of blood T cell repertoires in COVID-19. Study-level background: Researchers got acute and convalescent COVID-19 samples from the United States, Italy and Spain.

Individuals drawn from some 25 US areas were roughly 18 to 95 years old. The CDR3 runs to 13 residues. Germline V lookup: CDR1 LNHDA, CDR2 SQIVND (reference sequence). After removal of 8 bases from V and 3 bases from J, the junction contained 5 bases not matched to a gene. Profiling relied on immunoSEQ multiplex PCR, and the TCRdb table lists in-frame clones only, not all of them. The sample includes approximately 300,000 clones, around 89% of them seen just once. The chain employs TRBV19 and TRBJ2-7, with 9 positions matching TRBD1. The source material was PBMCs or T cells enriched from blood (not recorded which). The sequence came from a woman in her late teens or twenties with acute COVID-19. The CDR3: CASHEGQGYEQYF. DNA of the CDR3: TGTGCCAGTCACGAGGGACAGGGCTACGAGCAGTACTTC.